The 26 T cell receptor beta chains presented below share a single source sample, sequenced in a study of T cells in Graves' hyperthyroidism and ophthalmopathy. TCR beta CDR3 regions were amplified from RNA transcripts. TCR CDR3 underwent first-round RT-PCR with the HTBI primer set. Via MiXCR, TCRdb re-called the multiplex PCR reads, giving one row per CDR3 protein. This sample has about 250,000 distinct CDR3 sequences, with about 15% found just once. Sequencing was carried out using blood. These receptors were taken from a woman aged 45-60 years with Graves' hyperthyroidism that later progressed to Graves' ophthalmopathy.

This clonotype was counted many times. The chain links TRBV3-1 to TRBJ2-7; 13 bases match TRBD2. In germline, CDR1 is LGHDT, CDR2 YNNKEL (reference sequence). This CDR3 comprises 20 residues. V lost 1 base and J lost 3; bases outside the gene matches: 15. CDR3 nucleotides: TGTGCCAGCAGCCAAGTAGGCGGACTAGCGGGAGTTGCCACCCTCTACGAGCAGTACTTC. Translating gives CASSQVGGLAGVATLYEQYF.

This clonotype was picked up many times. This sequence joins TRBV7-9 and TRBJ1-5; D not certain. Germline lookup yields CDR1 SEHNR and CDR2 FQNEAQ (reference sequence). The V end lost 5 bases, the J end lost 5 bases, and 10 bases lay between the germline ends. There are 13 residues in the CDR3. As DNA, the CDR3 is TGTGCCAGCAGCCCATCCGCGGATCAGCCCCAGCATTTT. Protein sequence: CASSPSADQPQHF.

The chain combines TRBV6-1 with TRBJ2-1, with TRBD2 matching 9 bases. J gave up 5 bases and V 11 bases, and 16 bases lay outside the gene matches. The CDR3 sequence is 16 residues long. Germline V gene sequence: CDR1 MNHNS, CDR2 SASEGT. CDR3 sequence (DNA): TGTGCCGCTCTCTCTAAAAGGACTAGCGCTCACAATGAGCAGTTCTTC. Protein product: CAALSKRTSAHNEQFF.

There are many counts of this clonotype. The chain joins TRBV28 to TRBJ2-7; 9 bases are shared with TRBD1. The CDR3 is 13 amino acids. V lost 8 bases to trimming and J lost 7 bases; unmatched junction nucleotides: 9. Germline V CDR1 and CDR2: MDHEN, SYDVKM. The CDR3 nucleotides read TGTGCCAGCCTTGGGACAGGGTGGGGAGAGCAGTACTTC. It is translated as CASLGTGWGEQYF.

This clonotype has a handful of counts. The chain has TRBV20-1 and TRBJ1-1; D unresolved. Germline CDR1 DFQATT, CDR2 SNEGSKA (reference sequence). Trimming left V 0 bases short and J 1 base short, with 9 bases between. CDR3 length: 14 amino acids. Written as DNA, the CDR3 is TGCAGTGCTAGAGAGGACGGCGGGAACACTGAAGCTTTCTTT. Translated, it gives CSAREDGGNTEAFF.

Worth noting for this clonotype: This clone may be a read error of a much larger clone one base away. J is TRBJ1-1 and V is TRBV28; D gene ambiguous. Trimming pared 7 bases from V and 4 bases from J, leaving 10 bases between. The germline CDR1 and CDR2 sequences are MDHEN and SYDVKM. This CDR3 comprises 12 residues. CDR3 coding DNA: TGTGCCAGCATGGCGTCAGGCACTGAAGCTTTCTTT. Translating it yields CASMASGTEAFF.

This chain uses TRBV9 with TRBJ2-1, with 9 bases matching TRBD1. V was pared by 2 bases and J by 4 bases, with 13 bases of the junction left unmatched. CDR3 length: 18 residues. The germline V gene has CDR1 SGDLS and CDR2 YYNGEE. The DNA for the CDR3 is TGTGCCAGCAGCGTTCACAACAGGGGGCCAGAGAAATACAATGAGCAGTTCTTC. It translates to CASSVHNRGPEKYNEQFF.

The chain recombines TRBV20-1 with TRBJ1-1; no definite D call. Germline assignment: CDR1 DFQATT and CDR2 SNEGSKA (reference sequence). Trimming cost V 0 bases and J 8 bases, with 13 bases left between them. This CDR3 contains 13 residues. In DNA, the CDR3 is TGCAGTGCTAGAGATGGCAGGATCCAGGAAGCTTTCTTT. Its translation: CSARDGRIQEAFF.

This clonotype appeared a few times. The genes are TRBV24-1 and TRBJ1-5; 7 bases match TRBD1. The germline V gene has CDR1 KGHDR and CDR2 SFDVKD. V dropped 7 bases and J dropped 0; count of bases not matched to a gene: 5. The CDR3 totals 15 residues. Here the CDR3 DNA reads TGTGCCACCAGAGCAGGGGGGTATAGCAATCAGCCCCAGCATTTT. It encodes CATRAGGYSNQPQHF.

The V gene is TRBV27, the J gene TRBJ2-7, with 14 bases identical to TRBD2. The CDR3 is 14 amino acids. Germline CDR1 reads MNHEY; CDR2 reads SMNVEV (reference sequence). The V and J ends lost 10 bases and 1 base, in that order; junction bases with no gene match: 3. CDR3 nucleotide sequence: TGTGCCACCGGACTAGCGGGAGGATCCTACGAGCAGTACTTC. Protein sequence: CATGLAGGSYEQYF.

This clonotype has ten or more counts. This chain links TRBV20-1 with TRBJ2-7; maybe TRBD2 (6 bases). This CDR3 has 16 residues. Trimming took 0 bases from V and 7 from J, leaving 22 bases between them. CDR1 is DFQATT and CDR2 is SNEGSKA in the germline V gene (reference sequence). CDR3 sequence: CSARDRVRGGLREQYF. CDR3 nucleotide sequence: TGCAGTGCTAGAGATCGAGTACGGGGAGGATTGAGGGAGCAGTACTTC.

This clonotype was picked up many times. The rearrangement uses TRBV2 and TRBJ2-4, with a tentative D call TRBD1 (6 bases). The CDR3 spans 14 residues. Germline V gene lookup returns CDR1 SNHLY and CDR2 FYNNEI. Trimming left V 7 bases short and J 6 bases short, with 16 bases between. CDR3 residues: CASIGGGPRNIQYF. In DNA, the CDR3 is TGTGCCAGCATAGGTGGGGGCCCAAGAAACATTCAGTACTTC.

This clonotype was observed a handful of times. V and J are TRBV28 and TRBJ1-6, with 11 bases identical to TRBD1. Trimming at V came to 5 bases and at J to 7 bases, leaving 7 bases not matched to a gene. The CDR3 contains 16 residues. Germline V gene sequence: CDR1 MDHEN, CDR2 SYDVKM. The chain's CDR3 is CASSGPRDRGNSPLHF. Here the CDR3 DNA reads TGTGCCAGCAGTGGTCCTCGGGACAGGGGGAATTCACCCCTCCACTTT.

This chain joins TRBV2 and TRBJ2-7; tentative D call: TRBD1 (6 bases). This CDR3 contains 11 residues. The germline V gene has CDR1 SNHLY and CDR2 FYNNEI. Trimming removed 9 bases from V and 6 bases from J, with 12 bases in between. In DNA form, the CDR3 reads TGTGCCAGTGGTAGGGGGTTCGAGCAGTACTTC. Amino acids: CASGRGFEQYF.

This clonotype was found many times. The genes are TRBV20-1 and TRBJ1-1, with 9 bases aligning to TRBD1. V lost 0 bases and J lost 7; bases outside the gene matches: 18. CDR3 length equals 18 residues. Germline V lookup: CDR1 DFQATT, CDR2 SNEGSKA (reference sequence). CDR3 in amino acids: CSARDPGKGQGKADEAFF. The CDR3 DNA reads TGCAGTGCTAGAGATCCCGGTAAGGGACAGGGCAAGGCGGATGAAGCTTTCTTT.

This clonotype was seen ten or more times. The V and J genes are TRBV27 and TRBJ1-1, with D maybe TRBD1 (5 bases). CDR3 length: 13 amino acids. Germline V gene lookup returns CDR1 MNHEY and CDR2 SMNVEV (reference sequence). The germline V and J ends were trimmed by 3 bases and 11 bases, with 16 bases remaining between them. The CDR3 loop is CASSLGPIKGAFF. CDR3 coding DNA: TGTGCCAGCAGTTTGGGGCCCATAAAAGGGGCTTTCTTT.

This clonotype was detected many times. The chain recombines TRBV5-8 with TRBJ2-7; 12 bases agree with TRBD2. The CDR3 spans 15 residues. Trimming at V came to 4 bases and at J to 5 bases, leaving 7 bases not matched to a gene. Germline V gene data show CDR1 as SGHTS and CDR2 as YDEGEE. CDR3 protein: CASSLEGLAGNEQYF. CDR3 coding DNA: TGTGCCAGCAGCCTGGAGGGACTAGCGGGTAACGAGCAGTACTTC.

This clonotype appeared many times. This chain connects TRBV3-1 to TRBJ1-2; 11 nucleotides agree with TRBD1. Germline V CDR1 and CDR2: LGHDT, YNNKEL (reference sequence). V dropped 1 base and J dropped 8; count of bases not matched to a gene: 12. This CDR3 is built from 17 residues. The CDR3 bases are TGTGCCAGCAGCCAAGGGACAGGGGGCGCGGGATGGAGCGGCTACACCTTC. It yields the protein CASSQGTGGAGWSGYTF.

This clonotype came up a few times. V and J are TRBV20-1 and TRBJ1-2; unclear D gene. V lost 1 base and J lost 5, with 8 bases in between. Per the germline V gene, CDR1 is DFQATT and CDR2 is SNEGSKA (reference sequence). This CDR3 is built from 12 residues. This chain's CDR3 is CSARGVAYGYTF. CDR3 nucleotides: TGCAGTGCTAGAGGGGTCGCGTATGGCTACACCTTC.

Ten or more counts support this clonotype. The chain combines TRBV5-1 with TRBJ2-3; D gene uncertain. The CDR3 is made up of 15 amino acids. Germline lookup yields CDR1 SGHRS and CDR2 YFSETQ. Trimming took off 0 bases at V and 2 bases at J, with 10 bases between the two ends. The CDR3: CASSLAPGPTDTQYF. In DNA, the CDR3 is TGCGCCAGCAGCTTGGCCCCGGGTCCCACAGATACGCAGTATTTT.

This clonotype has ten or more counts. The V gene is TRBV5-1, the J gene TRBJ1-4; 7 bases agree with TRBD1. This CDR3 is 17 amino acids long. V lost 2 bases, J lost 7 bases, and 14 bases stayed unmatched. CDR1 and CDR2 from the germline V gene are SGHRS and YFSETQ. CDR3 in amino acids: CASSLRGPGANSEKLFF. DNA for the CDR3: TGCGCCAGCAGCTTAAGGGGGCCAGGGGCTAATAGTGAAAAACTGTTTTTT.

This clonotype was picked up a small number of times. This sequence joins TRBV9 and TRBJ1-1; no firm D call. The V end was cut by 0 bases, the J end by 2 bases, with 14 bases between. Germline V CDR1 and CDR2: SGDLS, YYNGEE. The CDR3 is 16 amino acids. In DNA form, the CDR3 reads TGTGCCAGCAGCGTAGATGGATTGGGCCTAAACACTGAAGCTTTCTTT. This gives the protein CASSVDGLGLNTEAFF. Using reference TRBV9 and TRBJ1-1 for the parts outside the CDR3, the full variable domain is DSGVTQTPKHLITATGQRVTLRCSPRSGDLSVYWYQQSLDQGLQFLIQYYNGEERAKGNILERFSAQQFPDLHSELNLSSLELGDSALYFCASSVDGLGLNTEAFFGQGTRLTVV.

The rearrangement joins TRBV11-2 to TRBJ1-2; D is unclear. This CDR3 region has 12 residues. Germline V gene sequence: CDR1 SGHAT, CDR2 FQNNGV. Between the trimmed V and J ends, which lost 5 bases and 7 bases, there was a span of 11 bases. As DNA, the CDR3 is TGTGCCAGCAGCCCCGAGGGAGGTGGCTACACCTTC. This encodes CASSPEGGGYTF.

The table lists this clonotype with a few counts. The chain joins TRBV5-1 to TRBJ1-5; D is uncertain. The CDR3 is 15 residues long. The V end was cut by 4 bases, the J end by 3 bases, with 14 bases between. Looked up from germline, CDR1 is SGHRS and CDR2 is YFSETQ. The CDR3 here is CASSLSGLLNQPQHF. The CDR3 DNA follows: TGCGCCAGCAGCCTCTCTGGACTCCTCAATCAGCCCCAGCATTTT.

This clonotype has a count of ten or more. The CDR3 here is CASSRGGTAQETQYF. The CDR3, as DNA: TGTGCCAGCAGCCGGGGGGGGACGGCCCAAGAGACCCAGTACTTC. This chain connects TRBV7-3 to TRBJ2-5, with TRBD2 matching 8 bases. The length of the CDR3 is 15 residues. Unmatched junction bases numbered 6, after V lost 5 bases and J lost 1 base. Germline CDR1 and CDR2: SGHTA and FQGTGA. Full variable domain (rest looked up from reference TRBV7-3 and TRBJ2-5): GAGVSQTPSNKVTEKGKYVELRCDPISGHTALYWYRQSLGQGPEFLIYFQGTGAADDSGLPNDRFFAVRPEGSVSTLKIQRTERGDSAVYLCASSRGGTAQETQYFGPGTRLLVL.

This clonotype was recorded a few times. This chain uses TRBV4-2 with TRBJ2-7; perhaps D is TRBD1 or TRBD2 (8 bases each). V lost 4 bases and J 7 bases, leaving 23 bases between the germline ends. The CDR3 contains 16 residues. The germline CDR1 and CDR2 sequences are LGHNA and YNFKEQ. The CDR3 reads CASSPDRGLGPLEQYF. CDR3 nucleotide sequence: TGTGCCAGCAGCCCTGACAGGGGACTAGGCCCCTTGGAGCAGTACTTC.